The 3 T cell receptor beta chains listed next were all sequenced from one sample in a study of persistence of HIV-infected CD4 T cells. Which antigens these TCRs recognize remains unknown. Stimulation used approximately 9.5 ug/mL lysate from CMV-infected fibroblasts. Sorting of responding CD4+ T cells relied on upregulated CD40 ligand together with CD69. Sequencing used immunoSEQ version 4 in survey mode. Method: immunoSEQ multiplex PCR; TCRdb's copy keeps in-frame clones and lacks some. The data contain roughly 20,000 clones, 78% of them singletons. Sequenced material: CD4+ T cells sorted from PBMCs after approximately 20-hour stimulation, taken from a patient who received antiretroviral therapy. These receptors were obtained from an adult man with HIV who was CMV-seropositive.

The chain couples TRBV19 to TRBJ2-1; 9 nucleotides agree with TRBD1. CDR1 LNHDA and CDR2 SQIVND come from the germline V gene (reference sequence). The CDR3 runs to 15 residues. The J segment lost 6 bases and the V segment lost 3 bases, leaving 6 bases of the junction unmatched. The CDR3 here is CASSMGTGRLNEQFF. The CDR3 region has the DNA TGTGCCAGTAGTATGGGGACAGGGAGACTCAATGAGCAGTTCTTC.

This sequence joins TRBV28 and TRBJ2-3, with no clear D. In germline, CDR1 is MDHEN, CDR2 SYDVKM. The CDR3 spans 14 residues. V lost 2 bases and J lost 0, with 6 bases in between. The CDR3: CASSLGQSTDTQYF. The CDR3 region has the DNA TGTGCCAGCAGTTTAGGGCAGAGCACAGATACGCAGTATTTT.

The count of this clone is one. The chain employs TRBV18 and TRBJ2-7, with a possible D match to TRBD2 (7 bases). Germline values: CDR1 KGHSH, CDR2 LQKENI. This CDR3 region has 14 residues. The V and J ends lost 3 bases and 5 bases respectively, with 14 bases between them. CDR3 coding DNA: TGTGCCAGCTCACCGGGACTACAGGGACACGAGCAGTACTTC. It is translated as CASSPGLQGHEQYF.